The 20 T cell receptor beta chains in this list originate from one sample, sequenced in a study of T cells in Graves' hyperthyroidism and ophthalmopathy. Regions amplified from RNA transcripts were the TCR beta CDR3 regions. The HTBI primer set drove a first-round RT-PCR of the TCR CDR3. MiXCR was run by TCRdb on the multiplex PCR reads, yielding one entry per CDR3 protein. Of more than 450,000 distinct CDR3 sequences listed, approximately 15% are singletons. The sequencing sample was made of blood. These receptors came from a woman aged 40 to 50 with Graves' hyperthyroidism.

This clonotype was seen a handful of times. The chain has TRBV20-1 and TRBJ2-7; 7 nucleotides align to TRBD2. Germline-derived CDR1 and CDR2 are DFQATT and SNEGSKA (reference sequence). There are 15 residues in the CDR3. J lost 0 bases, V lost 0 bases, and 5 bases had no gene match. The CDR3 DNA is TGCAGTGCTAGAGATGGGGGGGAGGCCTCCTACGAGCAGTACTTC. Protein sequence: CSARDGGEASYEQYF.

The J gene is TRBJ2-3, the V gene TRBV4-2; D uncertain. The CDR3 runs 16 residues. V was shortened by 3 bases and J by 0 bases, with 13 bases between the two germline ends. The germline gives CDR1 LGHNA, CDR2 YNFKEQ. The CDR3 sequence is CASSHPTGSSTDTQYF. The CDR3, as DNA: TGTGCCAGCAGCCACCCGACTGGTTCTAGCACAGATACGCAGTATTTT.

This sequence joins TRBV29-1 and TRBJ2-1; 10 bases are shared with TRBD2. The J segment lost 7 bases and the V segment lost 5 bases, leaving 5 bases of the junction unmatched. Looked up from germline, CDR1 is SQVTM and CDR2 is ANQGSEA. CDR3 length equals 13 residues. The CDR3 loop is CSVIAGGNNEQFF. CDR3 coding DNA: TGCAGCGTTATAGCGGGAGGAAATAATGAGCAGTTCTTC.

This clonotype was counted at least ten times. The CDR3 reads CASSLGQGVHEQYF. The CDR3 bases are TGTGCCAGCAGCTTAGGTCAGGGGGTCCACGAGCAGTACTTC. J is TRBJ2-7 and V is TRBV11-1, with 7 bases aligning to TRBD1. This CDR3 spans 14 amino acids. The V and J ends lost 1 base and 5 bases, in that order; junction bases with no gene match: 5. Germline V CDR1 and CDR2: SGHAT, FQDESV (reference sequence).

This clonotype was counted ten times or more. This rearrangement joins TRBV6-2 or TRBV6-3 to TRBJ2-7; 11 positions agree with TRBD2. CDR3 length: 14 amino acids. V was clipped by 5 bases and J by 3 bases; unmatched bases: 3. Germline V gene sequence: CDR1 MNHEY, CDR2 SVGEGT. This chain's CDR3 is CASSRLAGNYEQYF. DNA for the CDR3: TGTGCCAGCAGTCGACTAGCGGGGAACTACGAGCAGTACTTC.

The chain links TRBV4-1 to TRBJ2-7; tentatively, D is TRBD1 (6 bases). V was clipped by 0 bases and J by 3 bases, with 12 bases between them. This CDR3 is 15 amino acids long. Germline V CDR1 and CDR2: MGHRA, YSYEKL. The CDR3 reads CASSQEQGFGYEQYF. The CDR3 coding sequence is TGCGCCAGCAGCCAAGAACAGGGCTTTGGCTACGAGCAGTACTTC.

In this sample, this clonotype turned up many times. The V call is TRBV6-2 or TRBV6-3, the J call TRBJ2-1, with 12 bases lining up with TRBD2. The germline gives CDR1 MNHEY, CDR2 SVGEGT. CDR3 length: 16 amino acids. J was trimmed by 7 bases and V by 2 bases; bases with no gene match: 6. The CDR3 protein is CASSYRLAGGPNEQFF. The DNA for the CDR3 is TGTGCCAGCAGTTACAGGCTAGCGGGAGGGCCGAATGAGCAGTTCTTC.

DNA of the CDR3: TGTGCCAGCAGTTTTCGGGCGGTCTCCTACAATGAGCAGTTCTTC. Translated: CASSFRAVSYNEQFF. The chain combines TRBV28 with TRBJ2-1; D gene ambiguous. V lost 3 bases, J lost 0 bases, and 9 bases lay in between. CDR3 length: 15 residues. Germline loops: CDR1 MDHEN, CDR2 SYDVKM.

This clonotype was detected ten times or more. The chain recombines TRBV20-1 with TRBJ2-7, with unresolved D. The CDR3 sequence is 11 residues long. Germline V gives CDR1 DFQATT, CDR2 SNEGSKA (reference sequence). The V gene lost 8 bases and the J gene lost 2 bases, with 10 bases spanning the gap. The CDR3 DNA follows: TGCAGTACTGGGGAAACCTACGAGCAGTACTTC. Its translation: CSTGETYEQYF.

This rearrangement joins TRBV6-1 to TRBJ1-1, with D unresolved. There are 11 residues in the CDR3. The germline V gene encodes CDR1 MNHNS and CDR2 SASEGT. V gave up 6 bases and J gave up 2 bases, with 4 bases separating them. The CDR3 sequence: CASRFNTEAFF. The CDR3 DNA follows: TGTGCCAGCAGATTTAACACTGAAGCTTTCTTT.

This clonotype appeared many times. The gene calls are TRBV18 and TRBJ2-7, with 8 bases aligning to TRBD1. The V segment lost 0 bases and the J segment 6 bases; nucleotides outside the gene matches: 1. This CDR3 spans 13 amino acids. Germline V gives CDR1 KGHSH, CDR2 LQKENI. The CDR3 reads CASSPPDRGEQYF. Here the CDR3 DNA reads TGTGCCAGCTCACCACCCGACAGGGGCGAGCAGTACTTC.

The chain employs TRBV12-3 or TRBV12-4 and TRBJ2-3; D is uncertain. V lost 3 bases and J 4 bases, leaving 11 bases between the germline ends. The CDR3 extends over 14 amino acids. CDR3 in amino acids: CASSFGSEADTQYF. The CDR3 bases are TGTGCCAGCAGTTTCGGTTCAGAGGCAGATACGCAGTATTTT.

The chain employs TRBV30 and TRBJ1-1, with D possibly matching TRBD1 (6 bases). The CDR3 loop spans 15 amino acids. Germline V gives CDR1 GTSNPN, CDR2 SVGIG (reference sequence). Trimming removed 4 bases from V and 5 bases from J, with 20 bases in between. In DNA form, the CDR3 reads TGTGCCTGGAAGGCATTTACAGGGCGGGATACTGAAGCTTTCTTT. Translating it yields CAWKAFTGRDTEAFF.

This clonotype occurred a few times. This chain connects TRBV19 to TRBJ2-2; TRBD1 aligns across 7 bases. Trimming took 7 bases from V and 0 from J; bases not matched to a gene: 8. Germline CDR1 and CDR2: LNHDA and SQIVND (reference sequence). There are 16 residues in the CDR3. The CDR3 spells CASTFPGTANTGELFF. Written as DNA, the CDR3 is TGTGCCAGTACCTTCCCCGGGACAGCGAACACCGGGGAGCTGTTTTTT.

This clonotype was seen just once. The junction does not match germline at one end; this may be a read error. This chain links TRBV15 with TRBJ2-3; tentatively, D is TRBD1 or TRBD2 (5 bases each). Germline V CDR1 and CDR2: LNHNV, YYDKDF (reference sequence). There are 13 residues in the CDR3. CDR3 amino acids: CATGRERSDTQYF. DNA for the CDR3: TGTGCCACCGGCAGGGAGAGGTCAGATACGCAGTATTTT.

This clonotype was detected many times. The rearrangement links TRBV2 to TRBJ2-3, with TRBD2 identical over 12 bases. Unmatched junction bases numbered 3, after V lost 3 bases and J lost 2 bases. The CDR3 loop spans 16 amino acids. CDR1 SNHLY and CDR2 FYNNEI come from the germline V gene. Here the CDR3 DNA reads TGTGCCAGCAGTGACGGACTAGCGGGATCCACAGATACGCAGTATTTT. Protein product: CASSDGLAGSTDTQYF.

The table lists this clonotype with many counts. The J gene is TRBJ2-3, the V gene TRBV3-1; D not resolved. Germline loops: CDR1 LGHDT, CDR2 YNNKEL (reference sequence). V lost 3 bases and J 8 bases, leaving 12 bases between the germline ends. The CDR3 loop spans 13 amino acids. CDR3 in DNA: TGTGCCAGCAGCCATGTTACACCTGGTACGCAGTATTTT. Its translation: CASSHVTPGTQYF.

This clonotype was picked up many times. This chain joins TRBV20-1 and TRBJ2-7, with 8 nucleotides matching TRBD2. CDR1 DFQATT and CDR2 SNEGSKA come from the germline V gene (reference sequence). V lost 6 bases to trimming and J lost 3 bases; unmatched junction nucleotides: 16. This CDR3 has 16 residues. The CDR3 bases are TGCAGTGCCGGCGAGGAATGGACTAGCTTAAACTACGAGCAGTACTTC. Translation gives CSAGEEWTSLNYEQYF.

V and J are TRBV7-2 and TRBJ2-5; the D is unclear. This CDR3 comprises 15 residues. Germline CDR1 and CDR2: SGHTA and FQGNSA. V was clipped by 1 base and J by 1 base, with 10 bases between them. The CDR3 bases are TGTGCCAGCAGCTTAGGTCAGCCTCCCCAAGAGACCCAGTACTTC. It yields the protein CASSLGQPPQETQYF.

The CDR3 reads CASSLRTGADYGYTF. The CDR3 coding sequence is TGTGCCAGCAGTCTCCGGACAGGGGCGGACTATGGCTACACCTTC. The V and J genes are TRBV28 and TRBJ1-2, with 9 nucleotides matching TRBD1. The trim removed 5 bases at V and 3 bases at J, leaving 7 bases unmatched. The CDR3 sequence is 15 residues long. The V gene's germline CDR1 is MDHEN and CDR2 SYDVKM.